The 31 T cell receptor beta chains below were found in one sample sequenced in a study of Graves' ophthalmopathy and Graves' hyperthyroidism. Investigators amplified TCR beta CDR3 regions from RNA transcripts. First-round RT-PCR relied on HTBI primers, and a second-round multiplex PCR came next. TCRdb re-derived calls from the multiplex PCR reads in MiXCR, one entry per CDR3 protein. The sample holds over a million distinct CDR3 sequences; roughly two fifths are singletons and the top ten take approximately 12%. Material: peripheral blood or thyroid tissue (not recorded which). The receptors derive from an adult man with Graves' hyperthyroidism.

This clonotype has only a few counts. The genes are TRBV27 and TRBJ2-7; D unclear. V lost 3 bases to trimming and J lost 5 bases, with 20 bases between them. Germline lookup yields CDR1 MNHEY and CDR2 SMNVEV (reference sequence). This CDR3 comprises 16 residues. The DNA for the CDR3 is TGTGCCAGCAGTTTGAGTGGTGGTGCGAATACCCACGAGCAGTACTTC. It translates to CASSLSGGANTHEQYF.

There are many counts of this clonotype. This chain links TRBV12-3 or TRBV12-4 with TRBJ2-7; 12 bases map to TRBD2. V gave up 6 bases and J gave up 10 bases; unmatched junction bases: 7. The CDR3 sequence is 13 residues long. Written as DNA, the CDR3 is TGTGCCAGCAGCCCCGGGACTAGCGGGTCTCAGTACTTC. It codes for CASSPGTSGSQYF.

This clonotype was seen at least ten times. This rearrangement joins TRBV11-2 to TRBJ1-5, with D possibly being TRBD1 (5 bases). CDR1 and CDR2 from the germline V gene are SGHAT and FQNNGV. Deletions cut 10 bases from V and 5 bases from J, with 18 bases between. The CDR3 is made up of 14 amino acids. The CDR3, as DNA: TGTGCCACCTCCGGGAAGGGGTCCGATCAGCCCCAGCATTTT. Protein sequence: CATSGKGSDQPQHF.

This clonotype has at least ten counts. This chain's CDR3 is CSVAGTSGGSYEQYF. CDR3 nucleotides: TGCAGCGTTGCAGGAACTAGCGGGGGGTCCTACGAGCAGTACTTC. V usage is TRBV29-1 and J usage is TRBJ2-7; 12 nucleotides align to TRBD2. This CDR3 is 15 amino acids long. The germline gives CDR1 SQVTM, CDR2 ANQGSEA. V gave up 4 bases and J gave up 1 base; unmatched junction bases: 5.

The chain recombines TRBV12-3 or TRBV12-4 with TRBJ2-7; D is perhaps TRBD2 (6 bases). The CDR3 covers 16 residues. Trimming removed 3 bases from V and 1 base from J, with 16 bases in between. CDR3 in amino acids: CASSFFTGTLSYEQYF. The DNA for the CDR3 is TGTGCCAGCAGTTTTTTTACGGGGACTCTTTCCTACGAGCAGTACTTC.

This clonotype was seen at least ten times. The chain links TRBV11-2 to TRBJ1-4; possible D gene TRBD1, 6 bases. V shed 2 bases and J shed 2 bases, with 12 bases lying between them. The germline V gene encodes CDR1 SGHAT and CDR2 FQNNGV. CDR3 length: 16 residues. This CDR3 is CASSLRGGRTNEKLFF. The CDR3 DNA reads as TGTGCCAGCAGCTTACGAGGGGGAAGGACTAATGAAAAACTGTTTTTT.

This clonotype has ten or more counts. The rearrangement links TRBV20-1 to TRBJ1-6; D is uncertain. The germline gives CDR1 DFQATT, CDR2 SNEGSKA (reference sequence). V gave up 3 bases and J gave up 14 bases, with 8 bases separating them. CDR3 length equals 10 residues. Here the CDR3 reads CSASLLALHF. DNA of the CDR3: TGCAGTGCTAGTCTCCTGGCCCTCCACTTT.

As for this clonotype: The CDR3 end shows no conserved phenylalanine or tryptophan, and so a read error is likely. V usage is TRBV7-2 and J usage is TRBJ1-2; D possibly corresponds to TRBD1 (6 bases). Germline V gene data show CDR1 as SGHTA and CDR2 as FQGNSA. The V end was cut by 1 base, the J end by 2 bases, with 20 bases between. The CDR3 is 18 amino acids. The CDR3 is CASSLERFGQYRNYGYTL. CDR3 in DNA: TGTGCCAGCAGCTTAGAGAGGTTTGGACAGTATCGCAACTATGGCTACACCCTC.

This clonotype was observed at least ten times. The chain is built from TRBV2 and TRBJ1-3; D remains ambiguous. This CDR3 has 15 residues. Germline lookup yields CDR1 SNHLY and CDR2 FYNNEI. The V end was cut by 4 bases, the J end by 0 bases, with 10 bases between. For the CDR3, the DNA is TGTGCCAGCAGTGGAGGACCGGACTCTGGAAACACCATATATTTT. It codes for CASSGGPDSGNTIYF. Full variable domain (remainder filled in from reference TRBV2 and TRBJ1-3): EPEVTQTPSHQVTQMGQEVILRCVPISNHLYFYWYRQILGQKVEFLVSFYNNEISEKSEIFDDQFSVERPDGSNFTLKIRSTKLEDSAMYFCASSGGPDSGNTIYFGEGSWLTVV.

About this clonotype itself: This could be a read error, since a much larger clone is one nucleotide away. The rearrangement uses TRBV10-3 and TRBJ1-2; TRBD1 agrees at 8 bases. The V gene end was trimmed by 7 bases and the J gene end by 7 bases; junction bases not matched to a gene: 8. CDR3 length: 13 residues. Germline V gives CDR1 ENHRY, CDR2 SYGVKD. The CDR3 loop reads CAIMRQGAFGYTF. DNA for the CDR3: TGTGCCATCATGCGTCAGGGGGCGTTTGGCTACACCTTC.

This rearrangement joins TRBV9 to TRBJ2-7; TRBD2 matches 8 bases. Germline V gene lookup returns CDR1 SGDLS and CDR2 YYNGEE. Trimming took 0 bases from V and 2 from J; bases not matched to a gene: 4. The CDR3 totals 15 residues. As DNA, the CDR3 is TGTGCCAGCAGCGTAGCTCCCGGGGGGGCCTACGAGCAGTACTTC. Translated, it gives CASSVAPGGAYEQYF.

The sample holds many counts of this clonotype. V usage is TRBV7-2 and J usage is TRBJ1-1; 9 bases align to TRBD1. The CDR3 covers 15 residues. Germline CDR1 reads SGHTA; CDR2 reads FQGNSA. V lost 3 bases to trimming and J lost 7 bases; unmatched junction nucleotides: 9. CDR3 DNA sequence: TGTGCCAGCAGCTTGCTGACAGGGGGAATCGGTGAAGCTTTCTTT. Translated: CASSLLTGGIGEAFF.

This clonotype has just a few counts. This may stem from a read error, because a much larger clone lies one nucleotide away. The conserved phenylalanine or tryptophan normally closing the CDR3 is absent here, so this likely arose from a read error. The chain joins TRBV2 to TRBJ1-5; no reliable D call. Trimming stripped 0 bases from V and 3 bases from J, with 9 bases between. Looked up from germline, CDR1 is SNHLY and CDR2 is FYNNEI. CDR3 length equals 15 residues. CDR3 residues: CASSEARRANQPQHL. CDR3 DNA: TGTGCCAGCAGTGAAGCGCGGAGGGCCAATCAGCCCCAGCATCTT.

This clonotype appeared a few times. The V call is TRBV9, the J call TRBJ2-5; tentative D call: TRBD2 (7 bases). This CDR3 is 16 amino acids long. Trimming removed 0 bases from V and 1 base from J, with 13 bases in between. The V gene's germline CDR1 is SGDLS and CDR2 YYNGEE. CDR3 DNA sequence: TGTGCCAGCAGCGTAGAGGGGGGGGGTACCCAAGAGACCCAGTACTTC. This codes for CASSVEGGGTQETQYF.

This chain joins TRBV30 and TRBJ1-1, with D possibly TRBD1 on 6 matching bases. Germline assignment: CDR1 GTSNPN and CDR2 SVGIG (reference sequence). The V end was cut by 2 bases, the J end by 1 base, with 14 bases between. This CDR3 is 15 amino acids long. The CDR3 spells CAWSNPGVANTEAFF. The CDR3 DNA reads TGTGCCTGGAGTAACCCAGGGGTTGCGAACACTGAAGCTTTCTTT.

The V call is TRBV5-4, the J call TRBJ2-2, with TRBD1 matching 12 bases. CDR3 length: 16 residues. V was pared by 4 bases and J by 5 bases, with 6 bases of the junction left unmatched. Germline CDR1 reads SGHNT; CDR2 reads YYREEE (reference sequence). CDR3 sequence (DNA): TGTGCCAGCAGCCCGGGACAGGGGGCGCGAACCGGGGAGCTGTTTTTT. Translation gives CASSPGQGARTGELFF.

As for this clonotype: The germline gene is not matched at one end of the junction; a read error may be the cause. The chain has TRBV7-4 and TRBJ2-7; perhaps TRBD1 as D (5 bases). From germline, CDR1 is SGHVT and CDR2 SQSDAQ. The CDR3 covers 16 residues. CDR3 loop: CASSWDQGENFYEQYF. The DNA for the CDR3 is TGTGCCAGCAGCTGGGATCAGGGTGAGAATTTTTACGAGCAGTATTTC.

This clonotype came up many times. This rearrangement joins TRBV19 to TRBJ2-7, with 8 bases that match TRBD1. Germline loops: CDR1 LNHDA, CDR2 SQIVND (reference sequence). The CDR3 contains 13 residues. V trimming: 9 bases; J trimming: 4 bases; junction bases outside the gene matches: 8. In DNA, the CDR3 is TGTGCCAGCAGCCCACGGGACAGGTACGAGCAGTACTTC. Protein product: CASSPRDRYEQYF.

Remarks on this clonotype: One base away lies a much larger clone, so this may be a sequencing read error. J is TRBJ1-2 and V is TRBV20-1; D not resolved. This CDR3 has 11 residues. With 3 bases removed from V and 8 bases from J, the gap between germline ends came to 10 bases. Germline CDR1 and CDR2: DFQATT and SNEGSKA (reference sequence). CDR3: CSASRAWGYTF. CDR3 DNA sequence: TGCAGTGCTAGTCGTGCATGGGGCTACACCTTC.

The chain combines TRBV5-1 with TRBJ1-1, with 7 bases aligning to TRBD1. J lost 2 bases, V lost 0 bases, and 19 bases had no gene match. From germline, CDR1 is SGHRS and CDR2 YFSETQ. The CDR3 runs to 20 residues. CDR3 nucleotides: TGCGCCAGCAGCTTGGCCGGGACAGCGGGAACGACGAAACGAAACACTGAAGCTTTCTTT. Its protein is CASSLAGTAGTTKRNTEAFF.

The J gene is TRBJ2-4, the V gene TRBV15; 10 bases are shared with TRBD2. The V segment lost 8 bases and the J segment 9 bases; nucleotides outside the gene matches: 7. The CDR3 is made up of 13 amino acids. The germline V gene encodes CDR1 LNHNV and CDR2 YYDKDF (reference sequence). DNA for the CDR3: TGTGCCACCCGGACTAGCGGATTGGGCATTCAGTACTTC. It translates to CATRTSGLGIQYF.

This clonotype came up a few times. The rearrangement uses TRBV29-1 and TRBJ1-4, with D possibly TRBD1 on 5 matching bases. Germline assignment: CDR1 SQVTM and CDR2 ANQGSEA. Trimming took 5 bases from V and 10 from J, leaving 17 bases between them. The CDR3 has 13 amino acids. The CDR3 reads CSVRDYTSGKLFF. CDR3 bases: TGCAGCGTTAGGGACTACACCTCTGGAAAACTGTTTTTT.

This clonotype has at least ten counts. One end of the junction does not line up with germline, which may come from a read error. V usage is TRBV12-3 or TRBV12-4 and J usage is TRBJ2-5; 10 nucleotides line up with TRBD2. The CDR3 covers 16 residues. The CDR3 here is CASSLGLAGDQETQYF. The CDR3 nucleotides are TGTGCCAGCAGCTTAGGGCTAGCGGGAGACCAAGAGACCCAGTACTTC.

The chain employs TRBV14 and TRBJ1-3; TRBD1 matches at 8 bases. CDR1 SGHDN and CDR2 FVKESK come from the germline V gene. V lost 1 base to trimming and J lost 1 base; unmatched junction nucleotides: 6. The CDR3 has 17 residues. The CDR3 nucleotides read TGTGCCAGCAGCCAAGTCCGACAGGGGATTTCTGGAAACACCATATATTTT. Protein: CASSQVRQGISGNTIYF.

This chain connects TRBV7-8 to TRBJ1-1; 12 bases fit TRBD1. The CDR3 consists of 16 residues. Germline V gene data show CDR1 as SGHVS and CDR2 as FQNEAQ. V lost 6 bases to trimming and J lost 0 bases; unmatched junction nucleotides: 5. Here the CDR3 DNA reads TGTGCCAGCAGGTCTGGGACAGGGGGCATGAACACTGAAGCTTTCTTT. This codes for CASRSGTGGMNTEAFF. The full variable domain, rest sourced from reference TRBV7-8 and TRBJ1-1, is GAGVSQSPRYKVAKRGQDVALRCDPISGHVSLFWYQQALGQGPEFLTYFQNEAQLDKSGLPSDRFFAERPEGSVSTLKIQRTQQEDSAVYLCASRSGTGGMNTEAFFGQGTRLTVV.

V usage is TRBV28 and J usage is TRBJ2-2; D is undetermined. The CDR3 has 15 residues. Looked up from germline, CDR1 is MDHEN and CDR2 is SYDVKM. The ends were cut back, 3 bases at V and 0 bases at J, with 8 bases in the middle. CDR3 region: CASSFGQPNTGELFF. The CDR3 nucleotides are TGTGCCAGCAGTTTCGGGCAACCGAACACCGGGGAGCTGTTTTTT. Full variable domain (rest looked up from reference TRBV28 and TRBJ2-2): DVKVTQSSRYLVKRTGEKVFLECVQDMDHENMFWYRQDPGLGLRLIYFSYDVKMKEKGDIPEGYSVSREKKERFSLILESASTNQTSMYLCASSFGQPNTGELFFGEGSRLTVL.

Comment on this clonotype: Being one base from a much bigger clone, this may be a read error. The CDR3 end shows no conserved phenylalanine or tryptophan, and so a read error is likely. This sequence joins TRBV7-9 and TRBJ2-1; D is undetermined. The CDR3 consists of 15 residues. Trimming stripped 2 bases from V and 10 bases from J, with 18 bases between. Germline V lookup: CDR1 SEHNR, CDR2 FQNEAQ (reference sequence). Written as DNA, the CDR3 is TGTGCCAGCAGCTTAATCAGGCTAGAGACGGCGGAGCAGTTCTCC. Residues: CASSLIRLETAEQFS.

There are a few counts of this clonotype. This sequence joins TRBV28 and TRBJ1-5; 10 positions match TRBD1. CDR1 and CDR2 from the germline V gene are MDHEN and SYDVKM. V trimming: 4 bases; J trimming: 7 bases; junction bases outside the gene matches: 7. The CDR3 is 15 amino acids. The DNA for the CDR3 is TGTGCCAGCAGTTCCCTGACAGGGGGCGGGCAGCCCCAGCATTTT. Translated, it gives CASSSLTGGGQPQHF.

The gene calls are TRBV5-1 and TRBJ2-6; D possibly matches TRBD1 or TRBD2 (5 bases each). The CDR3 has 18 amino acids. The germline V and J ends were trimmed by 2 bases and 0 bases, with 15 bases remaining between them. From germline, CDR1 is SGHRS and CDR2 YFSETQ. The CDR3 sequence is CASSLSPGRFSGANVLTF. The CDR3 DNA sequence: TGCGCCAGCAGCTTAAGCCCGGGACGCTTCTCTGGGGCCAACGTCCTGACTTTC. Filled out from reference TRBV5-1 and TRBJ2-6, the complete variable domain reads KAGVTQTPRYLIKTRGQQVTLSCSPISGHRSVSWYQQTPGQGLQFLFEYFSETQRNKGNFPGRFSGRQFSNSRSEMNVSTLELGDSALYLCASSLSPGRFSGANVLTFGAGSRLTVL.

This clonotype was seen at least ten times. This chain links TRBV29-1 with TRBJ2-5, with D unclear. Germline V gives CDR1 SQVTM, CDR2 ANQGSEA. V was trimmed by 2 bases and J by 0 bases, leaving 7 bases between them. This CDR3 region has 13 residues. CDR3 sequence (DNA): TGCAGCGTTGAACCTACGTACCAAGAGACCCAGTACTTC. Its protein is CSVEPTYQETQYF. The full variable domain, with the rest looked up from reference TRBV29-1 and TRBJ2-5, is SAVISQKPSRDICQRGTSLTIQCQVDSQVTMMFWYRQQPGQSLTLIATANQGSEATYESGFVIDKFPISRPNLTFSTLTVSNMSPEDSSIYLCSVEPTYQETQYFGPGTRLLVL.

This chain connects TRBV4-1 to TRBJ2-7; D possibly matches TRBD1 or TRBD2 (6 bases each). Germline loops: CDR1 MGHRA, CDR2 YSYEKL. Between the trimmed V and J ends, which lost 1 base and 0 bases, there was a span of 10 bases. This CDR3 contains 15 residues. DNA for the CDR3: TGCGCCAGCAGCCAAGGAAGGGGGGCCTCCTACGAGCAGTACTTC. Amino acid sequence: CASSQGRGASYEQYF.